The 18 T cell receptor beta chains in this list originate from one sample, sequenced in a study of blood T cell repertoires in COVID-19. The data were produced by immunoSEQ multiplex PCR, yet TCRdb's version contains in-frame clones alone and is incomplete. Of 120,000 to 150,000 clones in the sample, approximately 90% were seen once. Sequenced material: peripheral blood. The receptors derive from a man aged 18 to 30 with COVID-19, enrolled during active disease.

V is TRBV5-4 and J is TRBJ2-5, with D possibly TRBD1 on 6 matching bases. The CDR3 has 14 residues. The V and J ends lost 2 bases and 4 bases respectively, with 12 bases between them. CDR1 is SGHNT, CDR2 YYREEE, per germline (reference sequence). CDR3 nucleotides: TGTGCCAGCAGCTTAAGGCAGGGGCTAGAGACCCAGTACTTC. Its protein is CASSLRQGLETQYF.

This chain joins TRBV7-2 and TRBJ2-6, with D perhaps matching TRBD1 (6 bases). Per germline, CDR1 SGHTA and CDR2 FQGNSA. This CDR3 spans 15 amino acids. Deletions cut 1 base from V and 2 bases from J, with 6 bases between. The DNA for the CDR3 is TGTGCCAGCAGCTTAGACAGGGCTGGGGCCAACGTCCTGACTTTC. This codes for CASSLDRAGANVLTF.

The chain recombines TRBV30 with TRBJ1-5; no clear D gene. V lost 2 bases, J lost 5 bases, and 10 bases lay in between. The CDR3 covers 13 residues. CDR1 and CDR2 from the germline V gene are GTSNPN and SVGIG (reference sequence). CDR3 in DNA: TGTGCCTGGAGTACGACTCGGTATCAGCCCCAGCATTTT. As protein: CAWSTTRYQPQHF.

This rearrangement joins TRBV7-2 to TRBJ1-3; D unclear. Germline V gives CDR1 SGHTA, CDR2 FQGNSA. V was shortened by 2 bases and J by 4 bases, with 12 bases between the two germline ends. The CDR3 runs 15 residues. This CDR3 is CASSLNYAAGNTIYF. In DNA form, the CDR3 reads TGTGCCAGCAGCTTAAATTATGCGGCAGGAAACACCATATATTTT.

DNA for the CDR3: TGTGCCAGCAGCCCTCTCATCAGGGGGAAAGCTTTCTTT. Amino acids: CASSPLIRGKAFF. The chain carries TRBV3-1 (or the pseudogene TRBV3-2) and TRBJ1-1; 7 nucleotides match TRBD1. J gave up 9 bases and V 4 bases, and 8 bases lay outside the gene matches. The CDR3 consists of 13 residues. The germline V gene encodes CDR1 LGHDT and CDR2 YNNKEL (reference sequence).

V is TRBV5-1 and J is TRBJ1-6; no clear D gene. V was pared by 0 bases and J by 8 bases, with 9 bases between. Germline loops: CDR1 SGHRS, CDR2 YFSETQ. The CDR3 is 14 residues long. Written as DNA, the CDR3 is TGCGCCAGCAGCTTGGCTCTCAGATATTCACCCCTCCACTTT. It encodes CASSLALRYSPLHF.

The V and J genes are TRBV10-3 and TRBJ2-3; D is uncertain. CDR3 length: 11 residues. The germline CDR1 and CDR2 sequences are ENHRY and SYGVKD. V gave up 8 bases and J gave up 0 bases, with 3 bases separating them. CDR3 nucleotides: TGTGCCATCTCTAGCACAGATACGCAGTATTTT. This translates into CAISSTDTQYF.

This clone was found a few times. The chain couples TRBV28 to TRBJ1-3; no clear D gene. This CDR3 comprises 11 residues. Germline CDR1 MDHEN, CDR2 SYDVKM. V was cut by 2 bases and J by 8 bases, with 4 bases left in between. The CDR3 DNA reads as TGTGCCAGCAGTTTACGGGACACCATATATTTT. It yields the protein CASSLRDTIYF.

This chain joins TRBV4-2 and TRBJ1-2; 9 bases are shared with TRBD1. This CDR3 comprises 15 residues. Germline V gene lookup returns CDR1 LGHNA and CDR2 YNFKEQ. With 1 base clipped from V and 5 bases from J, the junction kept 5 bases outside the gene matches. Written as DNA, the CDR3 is TGTGCCAGCAGCCAAGTGTTCGGGACAGGGTATGGCTACACCTTC. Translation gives CASSQVFGTGYGYTF.

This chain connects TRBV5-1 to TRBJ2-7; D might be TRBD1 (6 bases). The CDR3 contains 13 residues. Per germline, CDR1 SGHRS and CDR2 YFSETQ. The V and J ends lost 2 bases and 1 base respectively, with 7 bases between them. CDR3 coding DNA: TGCGCCAGCAGCTTTACAGGGTCCTACGAGCAGTACTTC. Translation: CASSFTGSYEQYF.

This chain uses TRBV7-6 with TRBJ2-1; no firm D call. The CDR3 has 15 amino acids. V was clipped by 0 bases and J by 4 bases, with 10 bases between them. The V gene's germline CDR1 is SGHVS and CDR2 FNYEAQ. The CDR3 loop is CASSLAGVGYNEQFF. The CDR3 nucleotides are TGTGCCAGCAGCTTAGCAGGAGTTGGTTACAATGAGCAGTTCTTC.

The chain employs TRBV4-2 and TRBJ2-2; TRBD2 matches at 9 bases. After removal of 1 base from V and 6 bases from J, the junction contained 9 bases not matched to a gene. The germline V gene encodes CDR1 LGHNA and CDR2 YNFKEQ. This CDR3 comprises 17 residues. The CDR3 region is CASSQADLAGMAGELFF. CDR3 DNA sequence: TGTGCCAGCAGCCAAGCTGACCTAGCGGGGATGGCCGGGGAGCTGTTTTTT.

The CDR3 nucleotides read TGTGCCAGTAGTATAGACACAGGGGATAATTCACCCCTCCACTTT. This sequence encodes CASSIDTGDNSPLHF. The V gene is TRBV19, the J gene TRBJ1-6; 7 bases fit TRBD1. Germline CDR1 LNHDA, CDR2 SQIVND (reference sequence). The length of the CDR3 is 15 residues. V gave up 0 bases and J gave up 5 bases; unmatched junction bases: 1. The full variable domain, with the rest looked up from reference TRBV19 and TRBJ1-6, is DGGITQSPKYLFRKEGQNVTLSCEQNLNHDAMYWYRQDPGQGLRLIYYSQIVNDFQKGDIAEGYSVSREKKESFPLTVTSAQKNPTAFYLCASSIDTGDNSPLHFGNGTRLTVT.

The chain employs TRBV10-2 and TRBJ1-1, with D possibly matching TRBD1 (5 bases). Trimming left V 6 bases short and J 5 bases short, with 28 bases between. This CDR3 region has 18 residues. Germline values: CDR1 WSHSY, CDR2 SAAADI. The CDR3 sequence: CASRSDLAGGEGGTEAFF. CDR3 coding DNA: TGCGCCAGCAGATCCGACTTGGCGGGAGGGGAGGGAGGGACTGAAGCTTTCTTT.

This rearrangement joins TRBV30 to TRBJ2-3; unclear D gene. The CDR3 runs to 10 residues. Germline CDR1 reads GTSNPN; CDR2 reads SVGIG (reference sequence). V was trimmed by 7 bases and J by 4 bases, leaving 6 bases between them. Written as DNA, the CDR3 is TGTGCCTATCAGTCAGATACGCAGTATTTT. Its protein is CAYQSDTQYF.

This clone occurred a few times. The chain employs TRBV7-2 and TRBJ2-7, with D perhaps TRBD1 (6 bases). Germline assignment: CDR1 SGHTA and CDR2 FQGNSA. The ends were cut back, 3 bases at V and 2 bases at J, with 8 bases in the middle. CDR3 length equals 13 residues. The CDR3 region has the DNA TGTGCCAGCAGCTTGGACAGACCCTACGAGCAGTACTTC. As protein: CASSLDRPYEQYF. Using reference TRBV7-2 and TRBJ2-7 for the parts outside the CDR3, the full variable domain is GAGVSQSPSNKVTEKGKDVELRCDPISGHTALYWYRQSLGQGLEFLIYFQGNSAPDKSGLPSDRFSAERTGGSVSTLTIQRTQQEDSAVYLCASSLDRPYEQYFGPGTRLTVT.

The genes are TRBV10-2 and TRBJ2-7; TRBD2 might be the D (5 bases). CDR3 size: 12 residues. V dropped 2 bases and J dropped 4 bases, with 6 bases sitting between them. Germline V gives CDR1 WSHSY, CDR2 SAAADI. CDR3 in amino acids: CASSERRYEQYF. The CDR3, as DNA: TGCGCCAGCAGTGAGAGGAGGTACGAGCAGTACTTC.

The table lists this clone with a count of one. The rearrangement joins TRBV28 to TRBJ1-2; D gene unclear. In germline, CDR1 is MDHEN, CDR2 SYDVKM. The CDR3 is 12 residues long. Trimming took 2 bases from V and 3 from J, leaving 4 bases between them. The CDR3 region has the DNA TGTGCCAGCAGTTTACTTGACTATGGCTACACCTTC. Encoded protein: CASSLLDYGYTF.